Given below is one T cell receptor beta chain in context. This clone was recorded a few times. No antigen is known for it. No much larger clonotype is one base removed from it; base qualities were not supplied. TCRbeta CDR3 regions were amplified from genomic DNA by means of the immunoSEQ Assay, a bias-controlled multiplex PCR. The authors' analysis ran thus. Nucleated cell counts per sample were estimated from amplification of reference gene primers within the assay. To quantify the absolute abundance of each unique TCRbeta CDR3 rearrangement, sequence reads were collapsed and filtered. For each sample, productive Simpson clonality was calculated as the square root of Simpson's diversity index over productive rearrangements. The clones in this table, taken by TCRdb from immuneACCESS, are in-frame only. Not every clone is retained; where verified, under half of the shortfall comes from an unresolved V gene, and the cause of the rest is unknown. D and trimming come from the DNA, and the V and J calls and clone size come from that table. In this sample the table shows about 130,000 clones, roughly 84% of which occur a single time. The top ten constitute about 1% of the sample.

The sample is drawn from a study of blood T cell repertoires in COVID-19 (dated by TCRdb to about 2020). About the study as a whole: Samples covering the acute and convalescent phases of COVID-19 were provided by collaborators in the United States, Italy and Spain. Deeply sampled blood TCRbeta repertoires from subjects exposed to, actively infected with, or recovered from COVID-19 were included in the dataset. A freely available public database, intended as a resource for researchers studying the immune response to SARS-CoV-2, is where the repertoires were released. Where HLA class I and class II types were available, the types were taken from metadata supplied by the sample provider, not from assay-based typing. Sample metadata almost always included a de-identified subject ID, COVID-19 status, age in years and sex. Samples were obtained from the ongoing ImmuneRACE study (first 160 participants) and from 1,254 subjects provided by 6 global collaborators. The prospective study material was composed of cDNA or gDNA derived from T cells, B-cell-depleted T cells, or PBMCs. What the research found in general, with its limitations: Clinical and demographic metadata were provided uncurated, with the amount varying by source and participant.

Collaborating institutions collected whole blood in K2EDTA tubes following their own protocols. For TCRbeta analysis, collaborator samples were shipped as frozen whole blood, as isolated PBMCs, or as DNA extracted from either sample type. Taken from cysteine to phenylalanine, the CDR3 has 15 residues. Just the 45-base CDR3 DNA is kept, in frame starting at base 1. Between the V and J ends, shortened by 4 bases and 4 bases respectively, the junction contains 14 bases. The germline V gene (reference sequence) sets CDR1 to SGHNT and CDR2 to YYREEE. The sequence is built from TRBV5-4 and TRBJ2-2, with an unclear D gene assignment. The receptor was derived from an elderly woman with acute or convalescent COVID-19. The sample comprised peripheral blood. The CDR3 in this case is CASSLKETFTGELFF. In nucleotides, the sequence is TGTGCCAGCAGCCTTAAGGAGACCTTCACCGGGGAGCTGTTTTTT.